A single sample is the source of the 14 T cell receptor beta chains below, sequenced in a study of blood T cells in healthy people across ages. Primed by a sample-barcoded 5' primer and a J-beta primer mix, a second PCR proceeded for 7 to 11 cycles. MiXCR was run by TCRdb on the 5' RACE reads, yielding one entry per CDR3 protein. The data hold over 1.5 million distinct CDR3 sequences, with roughly 52% observed a single time. The sequenced material came from blood. The receptors originated from a woman in her thirties or forties in good health.

This rearrangement joins TRBV5-1 to TRBJ2-3; 11 bases are shared with TRBD2. The CDR3 has 15 amino acids. The J segment lost 4 bases and the V segment lost 6 bases, leaving 7 bases of the junction unmatched. CDR1 and CDR2 (germline): SGHRS, YFSETQ. The DNA for the CDR3 is TGCGCCAGCAACCGACTAGCGGGGATGTCAGATACGCAGTATTTT. Translation gives CASNRLAGMSDTQYF.

The CDR3 is CATSGENKGNEQFF. CDR3 in DNA: TGTGCCACCTCGGGGGAAAACAAGGGGAATGAGCAGTTCTTC. The chain links TRBV28 to TRBJ2-1; TRBD2 is a possible D gene (6 bases). Germline V lookup: CDR1 MDHEN, CDR2 SYDVKM. The CDR3 is made up of 14 amino acids. The V and J ends lost 10 bases and 7 bases respectively, with 20 bases between them.

The chain carries TRBV4-2 and TRBJ2-4; D is unclear. Deletions cut 4 bases from V and 2 bases from J, with 15 bases between. There are 16 residues in the CDR3. CDR1 and CDR2 from the germline V gene are LGHNA and YNFKEQ. The CDR3 spells CASSRPQRVTKNIQYF. The CDR3 DNA follows: TGTGCCAGCAGCCGCCCTCAAAGGGTAACCAAAAACATTCAGTACTTC.

This clonotype appeared a few times. The chain has TRBV7-2 and TRBJ2-7; tentatively, D is TRBD1 (8 bases). CDR3 length: 16 amino acids. Per germline, CDR1 SGHTA and CDR2 FQGNSA. The V and J ends lost 5 bases and 2 bases respectively, with 19 bases between them. The CDR3 bases are TGTGCCAGCAGCCCTGGGGCCACAGGGGGGGCCTACGAGCAGTACTTC. This sequence encodes CASSPGATGGAYEQYF. The full variable domain, with the rest looked up from reference TRBV7-2 and TRBJ2-7, is GAGVSQSPSNKVTEKGKDVELRCDPISGHTALYWYRQSLGQGLEFLIYFQGNSAPDKSGLPSDRFSAERTGGSVSTLTIQRTQQEDSAVYLCASSPGATGGAYEQYFGPGTRLTVT.

The chain couples TRBV11-2 to TRBJ2-7; maybe TRBD1 (5 bases). Trimming pared 0 bases from V and 6 bases from J, leaving 15 bases between. Germline V gene lookup returns CDR1 SGHAT and CDR2 FQNNGV. This CDR3 spans 15 amino acids. The CDR3 loop reads CASSLELTGPCEQYF. The CDR3 DNA sequence: TGTGCCAGCAGCTTAGAGCTCACAGGCCCCTGCGAGCAGTACTTC. The full variable domain, rest sourced from reference TRBV11-2 and TRBJ2-7, is EAGVAQSPRYKIIEKRQSVAFWCNPISGHATLYWYQQILGQGPKLLIQFQNNGVVDDSQLPKDRFSAERLKGVDSTLKIQPAKLEDSAVYLCASSLELTGPCEQYFGPGTRLTVT.

This clonotype was observed a few times. This chain uses TRBV5-1 with TRBJ2-3; D remains unclear. Germline assignment: CDR1 SGHRS and CDR2 YFSETQ. The CDR3 consists of 16 residues. Trimming took off 4 bases at V and 5 bases at J, with 20 bases between the two ends. The DNA of the CDR3 is TGCGCCAGCAGCCCGAGACTGTGGGGAAGTGTAGATACGCAGTATTTT. Translated: CASSPRLWGSVDTQYF.

The V and J genes are TRBV7-2 and TRBJ2-4; D unclear. CDR1 and CDR2 from the germline V gene are SGHTA and FQGNSA. The CDR3 totals 18 residues. Trimming took off 6 bases at V and 1 base at J, with 22 bases between the two ends. CDR3 nucleotide sequence: TGTGCCAGCAGGGGTCAGGAGCAACACGACGGCGCCAAAAACATTCAGTACTTC. Amino acid sequence: CASRGQEQHDGAKNIQYF.

The chain uses TRBV6-6 and TRBJ1-4, with D uncertain. CDR3 length: 14 amino acids. CDR1 MNHNY and CDR2 SVGAGI come from the germline V gene (reference sequence). The V end was cut by 4 bases, the J end by 8 bases, with 14 bases between. The CDR3 bases are TGTGCCAGCAGTTCCTTATTGGCAGGCGAAAAACTGTTTTTT. Protein: CASSSLLAGEKLFF.

This sequence joins TRBV4-1 and TRBJ1-4, with D possibly being TRBD1 (6 bases). The germline CDR1 and CDR2 sequences are MGHRA and YSYEKL. Trimming pared 7 bases from V and 1 base from J, leaving 10 bases between. The CDR3 totals 14 residues. The DNA for the CDR3 is TGCGCCAGCACCTCGACAGGAACTAATGAAAAACTGTTTTTT. Translation: CASTSTGTNEKLFF.

In its sample, this clonotype was seen many times. The chain is built from TRBV29-1 and TRBJ2-7; maybe TRBD1 (6 bases). This CDR3 is built from 11 residues. The V end lost 7 bases, the J end lost 3 bases, and 10 bases lay between the germline ends. Germline lookup yields CDR1 SQVTM and CDR2 ANQGSEA. Written as DNA, the CDR3 is TGCAGCGCTGGGACACTCTACGAGCAGTACTTC. Translated: CSAGTLYEQYF.

The sample holds a few counts of this clonotype. The rearrangement uses TRBV4-3 and TRBJ2-6; TRBD1 or TRBD2 may be the D gene (6 bases each). V was trimmed by 0 bases and J by 12 bases, leaving 15 bases between them. The CDR3 spans 15 residues. Germline-derived CDR1 and CDR2 are LGHNA and YSLEER. The CDR3 here is CASSQDWGAGSVLTF. The CDR3 nucleotides read TGCGCCAGCAGCCAAGATTGGGGGGCAGGTAGCGTCCTGACTTTC.

Only a few counts were recorded for this clonotype. In DNA form, the CDR3 reads TGTGCCAGCAGTTTTTGGCGGAACTCCTACAATGAGCAGTTCTTC. Its protein product is CASSFWRNSYNEQFF. J is TRBJ2-1 and V is TRBV27; no definite D call. Germline loops: CDR1 MNHEY, CDR2 SMNVEV (reference sequence). This CDR3 is built from 15 residues. V lost 3 bases to trimming and J lost 0 bases, with 9 bases between them.

This clonotype was seen more than once but under ten times. The rearrangement joins TRBV27 to TRBJ2-6; no reliable D call. This CDR3 comprises 15 residues. Trimming cost V 6 bases and J 0 bases, with 9 bases left between them. In germline, CDR1 is MNHEY, CDR2 SMNVEV (reference sequence). CDR3: CASSPSVSGANVLTF. CDR3 sequence (DNA): TGTGCCAGCAGCCCCTCCGTCTCTGGGGCCAACGTCCTGACTTTC.

This chain joins TRBV5-1 and TRBJ2-4, with a tentative D call TRBD2 (6 bases). The J call may not be correct, given that the DNA end is closer to TRBJ2-7. Per germline, CDR1 SGHRS and CDR2 YFSETQ. CDR3 size: 16 residues. This CDR3 is CASSHGGGAQEAEQYF. Here the CDR3 DNA reads TGCGCCAGCAGCCACGGGGGAGGAGCACAGGAGGCCGAGCAGTACTTC.